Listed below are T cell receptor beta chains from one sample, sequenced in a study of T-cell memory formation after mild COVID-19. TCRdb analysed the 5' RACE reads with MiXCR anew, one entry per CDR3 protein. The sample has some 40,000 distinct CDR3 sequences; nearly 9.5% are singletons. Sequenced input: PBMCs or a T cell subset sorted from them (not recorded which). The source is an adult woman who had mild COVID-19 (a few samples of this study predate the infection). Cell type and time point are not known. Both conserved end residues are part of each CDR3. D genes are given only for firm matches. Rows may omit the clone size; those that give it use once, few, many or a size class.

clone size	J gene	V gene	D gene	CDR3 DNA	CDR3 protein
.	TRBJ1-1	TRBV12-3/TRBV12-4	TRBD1	TGTGCCAGCAGGGGACAGGGAGCCACTGAAGCTTTCTTT	CASRGQGATEAFF
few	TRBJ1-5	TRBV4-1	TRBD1	TGCGCCAGCAGCCGAGACAGGGACCGGTCTCAGCCCCAGCATTTT	CASSRDRDRSQPQHF
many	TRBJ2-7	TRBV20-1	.	TGCAGTGCTAGAGTCGGCTCCGACTCCTACGAGCAGTACTTC	CSARVGSDSYEQYF
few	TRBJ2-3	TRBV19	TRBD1	TGTGCCAGTAGTGCCGGGACAGGGTTCGCAGATACGCAGTATTTT	CASSAGTGFADTQYF
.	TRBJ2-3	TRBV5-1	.	TGCGCCAGCAGCACTGAGGGATCAGATACGCAGTATTTT	CASSTEGSDTQYF
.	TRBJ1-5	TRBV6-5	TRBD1	TGTGCCAGCAGGTCCGGGACAGGGGTTTCTAGCAATCAGCCCCAGCATTTT	CASRSGTGVSSNQPQHF
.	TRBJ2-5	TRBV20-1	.	TGCAGTGGCCTCACAGGGATACAAGAGACCCAGTACTTC	CSGLTGIQETQYF
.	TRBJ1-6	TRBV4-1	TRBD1	TGCGCCAGCAGCCAATCGGGGAACAGGGGAAATTCACCCCTCCACTTT	CASSQSGNRGNSPLHF
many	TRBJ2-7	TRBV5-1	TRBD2	TGCGCCAGCAGCTCGGGACTAGCGGCCACCTACGAGCAGTACTTC	CASSSGLAATYEQYF
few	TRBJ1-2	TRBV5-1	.	TGCGCCAGCAGCCTCGCAGGGGAGGTCTATGGCTACACCTTC	CASSLAGEVYGYTF
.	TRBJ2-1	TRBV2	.	TGTGGGGGGGTTGCTCCGTCCTCCTACAATGAGCAGTTCTTC	CGGVAPSSYNEQFF
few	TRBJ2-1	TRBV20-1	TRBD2	TGCAGTGCTAGATCGATCAGCGGGATAAGATACAATGAGCAGTTCTTC	CSARSISGIRYNEQFF
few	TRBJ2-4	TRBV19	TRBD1	TGTGCCAGTAGGGGTACAGGGGTTGAGGCCAAAAACATTCAGTACTTC	CASRGTGVEAKNIQYF
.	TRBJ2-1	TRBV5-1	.	TGCGCCAGCAGCTCGAGTAGCGGAGGTTGGTACAATGAGCAGTTCTTC	CASSSSSGGWYNEQFF
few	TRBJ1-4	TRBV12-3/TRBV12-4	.	TGTGCCAGCAGTTTATGGGGGGATATCGATGAAAAACTGTTTTTT	CASSLWGDIDEKLFF
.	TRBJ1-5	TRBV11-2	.	TGTGCCAGCAGCTTAGATTTGGCCGGGGGGACCCAGCATTTT	CASSLDLAGGTQHF
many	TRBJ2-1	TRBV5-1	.	TGCGCCAGCAGCTTGAGCGGTTCCTACAATGAGCAGTTCTTC	CASSLSGSYNEQFF
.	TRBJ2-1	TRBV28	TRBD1	TGTGCCAGCAGTTCCGGACAGGGCAGGAATGAGCAGTTCTTC	CASSSGQGRNEQFF
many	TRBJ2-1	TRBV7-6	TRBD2	TGTGCCAGCAGCTTAAGCGGGAGGGCCTCCCATGAGCAGTTCTTC	CASSLSGRASHEQFF
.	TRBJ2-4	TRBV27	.	TGTGCCAGCAGTAGAGCAGGCTCAGGGTCCAAAAACATTCAGTACTTC	CASSRAGSGSKNIQYF
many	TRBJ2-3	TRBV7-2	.	TGTGCCAGCAGCTTAGGCTTGGGGTGGGATACGCAGTATTTT	CASSLGLGWDTQYF
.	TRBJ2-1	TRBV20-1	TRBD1	TGCAGTGCTAGAGATTATCGGACAGGGGGATTTTTCCCGTTCTTC	CSARDYRTGGFFPFF
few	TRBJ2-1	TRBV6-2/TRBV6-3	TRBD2	TGTGCCAGCAGTTACTTTTCCGGTATTACTAGCGGGAGAAACAAGTCCTCCTACAATGAGCAGTTCTTC	CASSYFSGITSGRNKSSYNEQFF
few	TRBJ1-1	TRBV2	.	TGTGCCAGCAGGGTACGTCCCCGGGCCTCCAACACTGAAGCTTTCTTT	CASRVRPRASNTEAFF
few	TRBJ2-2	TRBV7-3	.	TGTGCCAGCAGCTCAAACCACATGGCCGGGGAGCTGTTTTTT	CASSSNHMAGELFF
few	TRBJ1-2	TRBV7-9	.	TGTGCCAGCAGCTTGGCCCTGGACAGCTATGGCTACACCTTC	CASSLALDSYGYTF
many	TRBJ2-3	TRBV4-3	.	TGCGCCAGCAGCCAGGCGCGAGGGCGGGCTAGCACAGATACGCAGTATTTT	CASSQARGRASTDTQYF
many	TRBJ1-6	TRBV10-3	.	TGTGCCATCAGTGACAGGGGCGCGCCACCCCTCCACTTT	CAISDRGAPPLHF
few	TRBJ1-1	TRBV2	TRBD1	TGTGCCAGCAGTGACGGGACAGGGCCTCGAACTGAAGCTTTCTTT	CASSDGTGPRTEAFF
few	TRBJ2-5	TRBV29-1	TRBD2	TGCAGCGTTCTGAGCGGGACAGAGACCCAGTACTTC	CSVLSGTETQYF
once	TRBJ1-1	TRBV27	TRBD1	TGTGCCAGCAAGGTCATTCTGACAGGGACGGCCTCTGAAGCTTTCTTT	CASKVILTGTASEAFF
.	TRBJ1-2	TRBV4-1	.	TGCGCCAGCAGCCAAGCGGTACAGGCACCCTATGGCTACACCTTC	CASSQAVQAPYGYTF
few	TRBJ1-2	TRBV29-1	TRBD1	TGCAGCGTTCTCGTACAGGGGGGTGCTGGCTACACCTTC	CSVLVQGGAGYTF
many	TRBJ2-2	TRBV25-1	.	TGTGCCAGCACGATCGACACCGGGGAGCTGTTTTTT	CASTIDTGELFF
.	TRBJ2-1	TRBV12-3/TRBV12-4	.	TGTGCCAGCAGTGCTTGGGGGCGTGAGCAGTTCTTC	CASSAWGREQFF
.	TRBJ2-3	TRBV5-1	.	TGCGCCAGCAGCTTACATCTCGAGGGGATAACAGATACGCAGTATTTT	CASSLHLEGITDTQYF
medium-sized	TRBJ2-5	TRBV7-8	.	TGTGCCAGCAGCTTCGGAATCCAAGAGACCCAGTACTTC	CASSFGIQETQYF
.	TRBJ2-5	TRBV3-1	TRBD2	TGTGCCAGCAGCCAAGACACTGGGACTACCCCAACGGCCCAGTACTTC	CASSQDTGTTPTAQYF
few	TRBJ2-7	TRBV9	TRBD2	TGTGCCAGCAGCTCAAGGACTAGCGGGAGTAATTCGGAGCAGTACTTC	CASSSRTSGSNSEQYF
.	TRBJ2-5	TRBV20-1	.	TGCAGTGCTAGAGCGGGGCTGGGAAGCCCAGAGACCCAGTACTTC	CSARAGLGSPETQYF
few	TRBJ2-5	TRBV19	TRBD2	TGTGCCAGTAGTATTCGGGTTAGCGGGAGTGGAGAGACCCAGTACTTC	CASSIRVSGSGETQYF
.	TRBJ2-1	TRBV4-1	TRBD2	TGCGCCAGCAGCCACCCGGGACTAGCGGGGGGGCCGGATTACAATGAGCAGTTCTTC	CASSHPGLAGGPDYNEQFF
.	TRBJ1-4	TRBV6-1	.	TGTGCCAGCAGTGAAGCCAGTGAAAAACTGTTTTTT	CASSEASEKLFF